These T cell receptor beta chains were read from a single sample in a study of blood T cell repertoires in COVID-19. Profiled with immunoSEQ multiplex PCR; TCRdb holds only in-frame clones, not every one. The sample consists of 200,000 to 250,000 clones, 80% of them appearing once. Sequencing was carried out using peripheral blood. These receptor sequences come from a human donor in a cohort sampled during active COVID-19. CDR3s include the opening cysteine and the closing phenylalanine or tryptophan. A D gene is named only where the DNA matches it firmly. Rows may omit the clone size; those that give it use once, few, many or a size class.

NA	12	TRBV5-4	NA	TRBJ2-7	CASSFKQGSKYF	TGTGCCAGCAGCTTTAAACAGGGTTCAAAGTACTTC
once	16	TRBV7-2	TRBD1	TRBJ1-2	CASSLSGGQIYYGYTF	TGTGCCAGCAGCCTAAGTGGGGGACAGATTTACTATGGCTACACCTTC
NA	20	TRBV28	TRBD2	TRBJ2-7	CASSSIDGFLGLADPYEQYF	TGTGCCAGCAGTTCCATCGACGGATTTTTAGGACTAGCGGACCCCTACGAGCAGTACTTC
NA	16	TRBV6-4	TRBD2	TRBJ2-7	CASSTLGSGSFYEQYF	TGTGCCAGCAGTACCCTCGGGAGCGGGAGTTTCTACGAGCAGTACTTC
NA	19	TRBV7-6	TRBD2	TRBJ2-2	CASSQAGLAGTSNTGELFF	TGTGCCAGCAGCCAGGCGGGACTAGCGGGGACCTCGAACACCGGGGAGCTGTTTTTT
NA	14	TRBV6-2/TRBV6-3	NA	TRBJ2-7	CASSYSTDSYEQYF	TGTGCCAGCAGTTACTCCACAGATTCCTACGAGCAGTACTTC
NA	17	TRBV5-6	TRBD1	TRBJ2-3	CASSPLETGVGTDTQYF	TGTGCCAGCAGCCCTCTCGAGACAGGGGTTGGGACAGATACGCAGTATTTT
NA	15	TRBV28	NA	TRBJ2-6	CASSRGAVGANVLTF	TGTGCCAGCAGCCGCGGGGCGGTAGGGGCCAACGTCCTGACTTTC
NA	14	TRBV28	NA	TRBJ1-2	CASSTQGRYYGYTF	TGTGCCAGCAGTACGCAGGGGCGCTACTATGGCTACACCTTC
NA	13	TRBV28	NA	TRBJ2-1	CASRARGSNEQFF	TGTGCCAGCAGAGCAAGGGGTAGCAATGAGCAGTTCTTC
once	14	TRBV5-1	NA	TRBJ1-5	CASSSGQGNQPQHF	TGCGCCAGCAGCTCCGGACAAGGCAATCAGCCCCAGCATTTT